The present entry profiles one TCR beta chain with its context. The antigen remains undetermined. This record comes from a study of T cell responses to AZD1222 COVID-19 vaccine. Study information: Both about-4-week and about-12-week second-dose recipients were combined.

Here immunoSEQ multiplex PCR was the method, and the copy in TCRdb shows in-frame clones only, minus some. The sample lists 93,000 or so clones, 80% to 90% occurring once. This CDR3 spans 13 amino acids. Per the germline V gene, CDR1 is MNHNY and CDR2 is SVGAGI (reference sequence). V was cut by 6 bases and J by 1 base, with 9 bases left in between. Broader study findings: The breadth and depth of Spike-specific TCRs increased once two AZD1222 doses had been given. Mostly white British, mostly female donors; authors suggested clonal diversity may be underestimated. Seropositive at baseline were only 5 or 6 AZD1222 recipients.

J is TRBJ1-1 and V is TRBV6-6; unclear D gene. The source is an adult in good health. Sequences were derived from peripheral blood, sampled on day 0 of AZD1222 vaccination. CDR3 protein: CASRGRWNTEAFF. CDR3 DNA sequence: TGTGCCAGCAGGGGTAGGTGGAACACTGAAGCTTTCTTT.